The entry below gives a single T cell receptor beta chain sequence along with its context. Antigen: not known. The data stem from a study of vaccination and CD4 T cells after COVID-19. The CDR3 runs to 11 residues. Germline V gene lookup returns CDR1 LNHDA and CDR2 SQIVND (reference sequence). V dropped 8 bases and J dropped 6 bases, with 8 bases sitting between them. Cultured CD4+ T cell DNA was sequenced using the Oncomine TCR Beta short-read assay. One entry per CDR3 protein results from TCRdb running MiXCR on the PCR reads. Seen here are under 30,000 distinct CDR3 sequences, roughly a third observed once, and the top ten hold approximately 3.1%. Sample time point: late sampling 161 to 241 days after vaccination in three convalescent patients. Specified treatment: roughly ten-day PBMC culture with coronavirus spike peptide pools or control peptides (ViraFEST assay).

This TCR came from a human donor who had recovered from COVID-19. The chain is built from TRBV19 and TRBJ2-1; weak D call: TRBD1 (6 bases). The sequencing used CD4+ T cells from blood, cultured in vitro, collected about 7 months after SARS-CoV-2 vaccination. The CDR3 loop reads CASLQGNEQFF. As DNA, the CDR3 is TGTGCCAGTCTACAGGGCAATGAGCAGTTCTTC.